This TCR beta chain comes out of a study of blood T cells in healthy people across ages. V trimming: 1 base; J trimming: 6 bases; junction bases outside the gene matches: 12. The CDR3 loop spans 17 amino acids. The V gene's germline CDR1 is LGHDT and CDR2 YNNKEL (reference sequence). A J-beta primer mix and a sample-barcoded 5' primer were used in a second PCR of roughly 6 to 11 cycles. TCRdb reprocessed the 5' RACE reads via MiXCR and lists one record per CDR3 protein. This table has over 450,000 distinct CDR3 sequences, around 24% appearing once. These data were also filed under a second study, of T cells of mothers and their children.

The sequenced sample consisted of blood. This sequence was found in a boy aged 5-17 years in good health. The chain links TRBV3-1 to TRBJ2-1; 7 bases fit TRBD2. The CDR3 sequence: CASSQVGGGSGINEQFF. In DNA form, the CDR3 reads TGTGCCAGCAGCCAAGTCGGTGGCGGGAGTGGTATCAATGAGCAGTTCTTC.